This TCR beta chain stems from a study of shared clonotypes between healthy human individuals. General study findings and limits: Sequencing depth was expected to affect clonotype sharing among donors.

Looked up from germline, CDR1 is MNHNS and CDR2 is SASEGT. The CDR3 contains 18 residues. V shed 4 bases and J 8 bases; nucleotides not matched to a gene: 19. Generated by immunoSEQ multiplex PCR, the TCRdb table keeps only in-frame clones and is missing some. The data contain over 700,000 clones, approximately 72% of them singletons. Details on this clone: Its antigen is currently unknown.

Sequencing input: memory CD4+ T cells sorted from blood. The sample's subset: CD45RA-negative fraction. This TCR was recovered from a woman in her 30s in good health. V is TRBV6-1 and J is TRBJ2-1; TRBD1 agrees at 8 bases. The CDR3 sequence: CASSVVVAGTGTRYEQFF. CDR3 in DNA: TGTGCCAGCAGTGTCGTAGTAGCCGGGACAGGAACCCGATATGAGCAGTTCTTC.